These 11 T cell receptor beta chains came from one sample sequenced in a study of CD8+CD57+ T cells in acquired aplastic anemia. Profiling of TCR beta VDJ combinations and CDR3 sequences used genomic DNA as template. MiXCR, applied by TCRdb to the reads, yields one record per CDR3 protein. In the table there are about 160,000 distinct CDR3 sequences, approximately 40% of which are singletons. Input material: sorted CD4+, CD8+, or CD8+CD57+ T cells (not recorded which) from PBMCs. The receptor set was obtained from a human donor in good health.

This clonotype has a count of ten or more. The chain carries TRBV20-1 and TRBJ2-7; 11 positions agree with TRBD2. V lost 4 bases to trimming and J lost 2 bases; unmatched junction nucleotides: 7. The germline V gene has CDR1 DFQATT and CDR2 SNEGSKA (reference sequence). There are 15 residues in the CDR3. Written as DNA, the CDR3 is TGCAGTGCTAACCCACTAGCGGGAGCCACCTACGAGCAGTACTTC. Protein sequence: CSANPLAGATYEQYF.

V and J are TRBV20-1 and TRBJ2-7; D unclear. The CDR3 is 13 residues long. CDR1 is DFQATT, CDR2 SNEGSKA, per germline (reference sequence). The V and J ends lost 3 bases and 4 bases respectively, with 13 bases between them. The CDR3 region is CSASYDWAYEQYF. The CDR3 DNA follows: TGCAGTGCTAGTTACGACTGGGCGTACGAGCAGTACTTC.

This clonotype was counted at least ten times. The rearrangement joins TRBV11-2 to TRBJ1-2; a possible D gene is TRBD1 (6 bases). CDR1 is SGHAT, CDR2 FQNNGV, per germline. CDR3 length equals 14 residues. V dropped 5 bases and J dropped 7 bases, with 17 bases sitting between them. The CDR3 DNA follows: TGTGCCAGCAGCGACCCGGGGGGCAGGGGTGGCTACACCTTC. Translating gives CASSDPGGRGGYTF.

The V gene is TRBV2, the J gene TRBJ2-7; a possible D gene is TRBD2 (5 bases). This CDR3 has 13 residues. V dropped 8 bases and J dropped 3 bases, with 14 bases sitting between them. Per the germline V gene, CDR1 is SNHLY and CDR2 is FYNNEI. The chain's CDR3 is CASAVDGLYEQYF. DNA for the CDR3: TGTGCCAGCGCTGTCGACGGACTCTACGAGCAGTACTTC.

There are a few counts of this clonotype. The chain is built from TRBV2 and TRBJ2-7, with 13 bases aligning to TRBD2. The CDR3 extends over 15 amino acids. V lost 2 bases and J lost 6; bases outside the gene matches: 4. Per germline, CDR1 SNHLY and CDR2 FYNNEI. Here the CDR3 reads CASSERLAGGGEQYF. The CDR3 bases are TGTGCCAGCAGTGAAAGACTAGCGGGAGGAGGCGAGCAGTACTTC.

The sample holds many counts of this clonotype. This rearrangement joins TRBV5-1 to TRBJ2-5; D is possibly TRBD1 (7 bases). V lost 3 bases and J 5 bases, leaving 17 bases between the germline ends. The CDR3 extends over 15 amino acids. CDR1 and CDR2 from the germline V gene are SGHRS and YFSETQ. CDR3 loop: CASSSGGPEGETQYF. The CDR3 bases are TGCGCCAGCAGCTCAGGGGGGCCAGAGGGCGAGACCCAGTACTTC.

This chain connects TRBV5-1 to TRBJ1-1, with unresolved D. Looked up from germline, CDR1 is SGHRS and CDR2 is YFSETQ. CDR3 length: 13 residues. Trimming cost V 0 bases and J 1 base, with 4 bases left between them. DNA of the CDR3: TGCGCCAGCAGCTTGGCTCAGAACACTGAAGCTTTCTTT. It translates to CASSLAQNTEAFF.

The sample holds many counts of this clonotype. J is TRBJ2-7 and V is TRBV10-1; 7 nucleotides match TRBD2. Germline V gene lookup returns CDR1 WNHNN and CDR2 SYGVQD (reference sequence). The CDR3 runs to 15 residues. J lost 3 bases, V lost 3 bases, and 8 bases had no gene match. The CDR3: CASSDVPSGRYEQYF. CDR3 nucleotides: TGCGCCAGCAGTGACGTGCCTAGCGGTCGCTACGAGCAGTACTTC.

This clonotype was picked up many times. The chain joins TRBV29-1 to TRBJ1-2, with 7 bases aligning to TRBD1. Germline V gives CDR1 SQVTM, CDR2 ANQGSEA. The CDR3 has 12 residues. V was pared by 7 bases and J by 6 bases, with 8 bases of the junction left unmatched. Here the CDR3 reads CSGFDREDGYTF. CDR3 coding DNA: TGCAGCGGTTTCGACAGGGAGGATGGCTACACCTTC.

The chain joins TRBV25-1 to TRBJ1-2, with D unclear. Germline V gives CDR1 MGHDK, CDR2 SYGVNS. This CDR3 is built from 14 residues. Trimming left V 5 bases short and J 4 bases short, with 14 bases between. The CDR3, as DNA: TGTGCCAGCAGTCTTCATGAGTGGGCCTATGGCTACACCTTC. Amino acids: CASSLHEWAYGYTF.

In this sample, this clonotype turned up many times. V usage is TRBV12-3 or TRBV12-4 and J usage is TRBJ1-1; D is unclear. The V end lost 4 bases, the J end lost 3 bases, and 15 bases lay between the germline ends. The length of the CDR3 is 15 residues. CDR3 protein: CASSSRTGTYTEAFF. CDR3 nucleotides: TGTGCCAGCAGTTCGAGGACGGGAACCTACACTGAAGCTTTCTTT.